The sequence of this T cell receptor (beta chain) was determined in a study of PD-1 blockade in mismatch repair-deficient tumors. Overall study: Patients had 12 to 13 mismatch repair-deficient cancer types and were previously treated and progressing. Study-level points and caveats: Tumor-resident clones, often absent from pretreatment blood, expanded after pembrolizumab and then contracted.

Mismatch repair deficiency was confirmed in all patients, by PCR or immunohistochemistry. The TCR-sequenced patients were a few responders to pembrolizumab. Method: immunoSEQ multiplex PCR; TCRdb's copy keeps in-frame clones and lacks some. This table holds about 51,000 clones, approximately 80% found once. On this clone: Its antigen is not identified. The sample has other DNA sequences that encode this CDR3 too.

V shed 0 bases and J shed 1 base, with 7 bases lying between them. CDR1 is SGDLS and CDR2 is YYNGEE in the germline V gene. The CDR3 length is 14 residues. The input for sequencing was peripheral blood, taken 4 weeks after starting pembrolizumab. J is TRBJ2-5 and V is TRBV9, with D uncertain. This clonotype originated in an adult with mismatch repair-deficient cancer. CDR3 sequence reads: CASSVGAVQETQYF. CDR3 bases: TGTGCCAGCAGCGTAGGGGCGGTCCAAGAGACCCAGTACTTC.